The 25 T cell receptor beta chains in this list originate from one sample, sequenced in a study of radiotherapy plus CTLA-4 blockade in lung cancer. The data were produced by immunoSEQ multiplex PCR, yet TCRdb's version contains in-frame clones alone and is incomplete. The sample includes about 40,000 clones, approximately 68% of them seen just once. The specimen comprised peripheral blood, sampled from a patient treated with radiotherapy plus ipilimumab. The source is a human donor with non-small cell lung cancer who had stable disease on radiotherapy plus ipilimumab.

This chain uses TRBV2 with TRBJ2-7, with TRBD1 matching 7 bases. CDR3 length: 13 amino acids. The germline gives CDR1 SNHLY, CDR2 FYNNEI. With 5 bases clipped from V and 4 bases from J, the junction kept 5 bases outside the gene matches. Here the CDR3 DNA reads TGTGCCAGCAGTTACGGACAGGCTTACGAGCAGTACTTC. It yields the protein CASSYGQAYEQYF. The whole variable domain, filled in from reference TRBV2 and TRBJ2-7, reads EPEVTQTPSHQVTQMGQEVILRCVPISNHLYFYWYRQILGQKVEFLVSFYNNEISEKSEIFDDQFSVERPDGSNFTLKIRSTKLEDSAMYFCASSYGQAYEQYFGPGTRLTVT.

J is TRBJ1-3 and V is TRBV2; possible D gene TRBD1, 5 bases. CDR3 size: 15 residues. Germline CDR1 reads SNHLY; CDR2 reads FYNNEI. Between the trimmed V and J ends, which lost 6 bases and 3 bases, there was a span of 15 bases. DNA for the CDR3: TGTGCCAGCAGCTCGGGACTCTTACTTGGAAACACCATATATTTT. Translation gives CASSSGLLLGNTIYF.

This chain uses TRBV2 with TRBJ1-2; D unresolved. Trimming stripped 9 bases from V and 0 bases from J, with 11 bases between. The germline V gene has CDR1 SNHLY and CDR2 FYNNEI. The CDR3 runs 13 residues. The CDR3 loop reads CARAENSNYGYTF. The CDR3 nucleotides read TGTGCCAGGGCGGAGAATTCTAACTATGGCTACACCTTC.

The DNA for the CDR3 is TGTGCCAGCAGTTGGACAGGGGGCAATCAGCCCCAGCATTTT. Its translation: CASSWTGGNQPQHF. The V and J genes are TRBV6-1 and TRBJ1-5; 9 positions agree with TRBD1. The CDR3 contains 14 residues. The germline V gene has CDR1 MNHNS and CDR2 SASEGT. Unmatched junction bases numbered 1, after V lost 5 bases and J lost 2 bases.

The rearrangement uses TRBV5-1 and TRBJ1-2, with D maybe TRBD1 (5 bases). The V gene lost 4 bases and the J gene lost 4 bases, with 14 bases spanning the gap. Germline-derived CDR1 and CDR2 are SGHRS and YFSETQ. This CDR3 is built from 14 residues. In DNA, the CDR3 is TGCGCCAGCAGCGCTCTTCAGGGTATCTATGGCTACACCTTC. Its translation: CASSALQGIYGYTF. Combining the CDR3 with reference TRBV5-1 and TRBJ1-2 gives the whole variable domain KAGVTQTPRYLIKTRGQQVTLSCSPISGHRSVSWYQQTPGQGLQFLFEYFSETQRNKGNFPGRFSGRQFSNSRSEMNVSTLELGDSALYLCASSALQGIYGYTFGSGTRLTVV.

The chain employs TRBV15 and TRBJ1-4, with D unclear. There are 15 residues in the CDR3. Trimming removed 0 bases from V and 8 bases from J, with 13 bases in between. The germline gives CDR1 LNHNV, CDR2 YYDKDF (reference sequence). CDR3 in amino acids: CATSRDMSPSEKLFF. The CDR3 region has the DNA TGTGCCACCAGCAGAGATATGAGCCCCTCAGAAAAACTGTTTTTT.

The rearrangement joins TRBV7-7 to TRBJ1-5, with D unresolved. CDR1 SSHAT and CDR2 FNYEAQ come from the germline V gene (reference sequence). V lost 2 bases and J lost 0, with 20 bases in between. The CDR3 is made up of 19 amino acids. CDR3 loop: CASSLTAPILRYSNQPQHF. In nucleotides, the CDR3 is TGTGCCAGCAGCTTAACGGCGCCGATTCTGAGGTATAGCAATCAGCCCCAGCATTTT. The complete variable domain, with remaining parts taken from reference TRBV7-7 and TRBJ1-5, reads GAGVSQSPRYKVTKRGQDVTLRCDPISSHATLYWYQQALGQGPEFLTYFNYEAQPDKSGLPSDRFSAERPEGSISTLTIQRTEQRDSAMYRCASSLTAPILRYSNQPQHFGDGTRLSIL.

This clone was counted between two and nine times. The rearrangement joins TRBV5-4 to TRBJ2-5; TRBD2 aligns across 8 bases. This CDR3 has 19 residues. V lost 3 bases, J lost 3 bases, and 19 bases stayed unmatched. Germline V lookup: CDR1 SGHNT, CDR2 YYREEE (reference sequence). CDR3 loop: CASSSQLGGYQLAEETQYF. CDR3 coding DNA: TGTGCCAGCAGCTCCCAATTGGGCGGATATCAACTAGCGGAAGAGACCCAGTACTTC.

This rearrangement joins TRBV29-1 to TRBJ2-1, with 14 bases fitting TRBD2. Germline V lookup: CDR1 SQVTM, CDR2 ANQGSEA. V trimming: 7 bases; J trimming: 8 bases; junction bases outside the gene matches: 7. This CDR3 has 14 residues. The CDR3 reads CSAQGTSGGYEQFF. CDR3 in DNA: TGCAGCGCCCAAGGGACTAGCGGGGGCTATGAGCAGTTCTTC.

The CDR3: CASSPGQGANVLTF. As DNA, the CDR3 is TGTGCCAGTAGTCCGGGACAGGGGGCCAACGTCCTGACTTTC. V usage is TRBV19 and J usage is TRBJ2-6, with 7 bases identical to TRBD1. The trim removed 5 bases at V and 4 bases at J, leaving 2 bases unmatched. In germline, CDR1 is LNHDA, CDR2 SQIVND (reference sequence). This CDR3 has 14 amino acids.

The rearrangement links TRBV7-2 to TRBJ2-7; D remains unclear. V gave up 3 bases and J gave up 6 bases, with 6 bases separating them. CDR3 length: 11 residues. Germline loops: CDR1 SGHTA, CDR2 FQGNSA. The CDR3 region has the DNA TGTGCCAGCAGCTTGAGGAGCGAGCAGTACTTC. It encodes CASSLRSEQYF.

The chain carries TRBV5-6 and TRBJ2-1, with D possibly TRBD2 on 5 matching bases. The germline CDR1 and CDR2 sequences are SGHDT and YYEEEE. V was clipped by 5 bases and J by 6 bases, with 12 bases between them. The CDR3 covers 13 residues. CDR3 sequence (DNA): TGTGCCAGCAGACGCCCTCGGGGCAATGAGCAGTTCTTC. Protein sequence: CASRRPRGNEQFF.

This clone has more than one count but fewer than ten. CDR3 nucleotide sequence: TGTGCTGGGACAGGGAACACCGGGGAGCTGTTTTTT. Translating it yields CAGTGNTGELFF. This chain uses TRBV6-6 with TRBJ2-2; 8 nucleotides line up with TRBD1. The CDR3 has 12 amino acids. Germline CDR1 and CDR2: MNHNY and SVGAGI (reference sequence).

CDR3 coding DNA: TGTGCCAGCAGCCCTTTTGAGGGCCCGAGCAATCAGCCCCAGCATTTT. This gives the protein CASSPFEGPSNQPQHF. The V call is TRBV14, the J call TRBJ1-5; D is undetermined. This CDR3 is built from 16 residues. The germline CDR1 and CDR2 sequences are SGHDN and FVKESK. V gave up 4 bases and J gave up 1 base, with 14 bases separating them.

The chain recombines TRBV5-6 with TRBJ1-5; unclear D gene. The V and J ends lost 4 bases and 2 bases respectively, with 19 bases between them. The CDR3 sequence is 17 residues long. From germline, CDR1 is SGHDT and CDR2 YYEEEE. The CDR3 sequence is CASSNTMTRGGNQPQHF. CDR3 bases: TGTGCCAGCAGCAACACGATGACCCGGGGAGGCAATCAGCCCCAGCATTTT. Looking up the rest from reference TRBV5-6 and TRBJ1-5 gives the full variable domain: DAGVTQSPTHLIKTRGQQVTLRCSPKSGHDTVSWYQQALGQGPQFIFQYYEEEERQRGNFPDRFSGHQFPNYSSELNVNALLLGDSALYLCASSNTMTRGGNQPQHFGDGTRLSIL.

The chain recombines TRBV11-3 with TRBJ1-1; D gene unclear. The CDR3 sequence is 13 residues long. The germline CDR1 and CDR2 sequences are SGHNT and YENEEA. V shed 0 bases and J shed 6 bases, with 8 bases lying between them. The CDR3 is CASSLDFIAEAFF. The DNA of the CDR3 is TGTGCCAGCAGCTTAGATTTCATAGCTGAAGCTTTCTTT.

The V and J genes are TRBV25-1 and TRBJ1-1; the D is unclear. From germline, CDR1 is MGHDK and CDR2 SYGVNS. Deletions cut 2 bases from V and 1 base from J, with 11 bases between. The CDR3 covers 15 residues. CDR3: CASSESGRRNTEAFF. CDR3 in DNA: TGTGCCAGCAGTGAAAGTGGAAGGAGGAACACTGAAGCTTTCTTT.

This chain joins TRBV6-5 and TRBJ2-7; TRBD1 matches at 7 bases. The CDR3 runs to 15 residues. Losses at the gene ends were 0 bases for V and 5 bases for J; bases not matched to a gene: 7. Germline V gene sequence: CDR1 MNHEY, CDR2 SVGAGI. CDR3 nucleotide sequence: TGTGCCAGCAGTTACTCGAGACAGGGTATTCACGAGCAGTACTTC. This codes for CASSYSRQGIHEQYF.

The sample holds a few counts of this clone. V gene TRBV2 combines with J gene TRBJ1-5; 7 positions agree with TRBD1. This CDR3 contains 16 residues. CDR1 is SNHLY, CDR2 FYNNEI, per germline. V lost 5 bases to trimming and J lost 0 bases; unmatched junction nucleotides: 7. The CDR3 coding sequence is TGTGCCAGCAGTCCGGACAGGCAATTTAGCAATCAGCCCCAGCATTTT. Protein sequence: CASSPDRQFSNQPQHF.

Worth noting for this clone: One end of the junction varies from germline; a read error may be responsible. The chain carries TRBV7-6 and TRBJ1-1; 7 positions match TRBD1. This CDR3 comprises 16 residues. Germline V gene lookup returns CDR1 SGHVS and CDR2 FNYEAQ. CDR3 region: CASSLAGKGANTEAFF. The CDR3 DNA sequence: TGTGCCAGCAGCCTAGCAGGCAAGGGGGCGAACACTGAAGCTTTCTTT.

This chain joins TRBV7-6 and TRBJ2-3; 7 positions agree with TRBD2. The germline V gene has CDR1 SGHVS and CDR2 FNYEAQ. The junction had 3 bases not matched to a gene; V was cut back by 2 bases and J by 4 bases. The CDR3 has 14 amino acids. For the CDR3, the DNA is TGTGCCAGCAGCTTAAGCGGGATAGCAGATACGCAGTATTTT. Amino acids: CASSLSGIADTQYF. Looking up the rest from reference TRBV7-6 and TRBJ2-3 gives the full variable domain: GAGVSQSPRYKVTKRGQDVALRCDPISGHVSLYWYRQALGQGPEFLTYFNYEAQQDKSGLPNDRFSAERPEGSISTLTIQRTEQRDSAMYRCASSLSGIADTQYFGPGTRLTVL.

V usage is TRBV5-8 and J usage is TRBJ1-2; D remains ambiguous. V was shortened by 3 bases and J by 8 bases, with 5 bases between the two germline ends. Germline V gives CDR1 SGHTS, CDR2 YDEGEE. This CDR3 has 10 amino acids. CDR3 nucleotides: TGTGCCAGCAGCTGGCTGGGCTACACCTTC. Translated, it gives CASSWLGYTF.

This rearrangement joins TRBV25-1 to TRBJ1-5; 7 bases are a match to TRBD1. The CDR3 extends over 15 amino acids. The ends lost 1 base at V and 6 bases at J; junction bases unmatched: 6. From germline, CDR1 is MGHDK and CDR2 SYGVNS. CDR3 DNA: TGTGCCAGCAGTGAATCAAGACAGGGAGGTCAGCCCCAGCATTTT. The encoded protein is CASSESRQGGQPQHF.

This clone has a single count. The chain uses TRBV27 and TRBJ2-2, with a tentative D call TRBD1 (5 bases). The V gene's germline CDR1 is MNHEY and CDR2 SMNVEV (reference sequence). The CDR3 runs to 15 residues. Trimming stripped 5 bases from V and 3 bases from J, with 13 bases between. For the CDR3, the DNA is TGTGCCAGCAGTATGGGCAGGGTCTACACCGGGGAGCTGTTTTTT. Protein product: CASSMGRVYTGELFF.

The chain recombines TRBV9 with TRBJ2-5, with D tentatively TRBD2 (5 bases). Trimming removed 0 bases from V and 2 bases from J, with 17 bases in between. The germline V gene encodes CDR1 SGDLS and CDR2 YYNGEE. CDR3 length equals 17 residues. Here the CDR3 reads CASSVGSRLTLQETQYF. The CDR3 coding sequence is TGTGCCAGCAGCGTAGGGAGTAGACTAACTTTACAAGAGACCCAGTACTTC.